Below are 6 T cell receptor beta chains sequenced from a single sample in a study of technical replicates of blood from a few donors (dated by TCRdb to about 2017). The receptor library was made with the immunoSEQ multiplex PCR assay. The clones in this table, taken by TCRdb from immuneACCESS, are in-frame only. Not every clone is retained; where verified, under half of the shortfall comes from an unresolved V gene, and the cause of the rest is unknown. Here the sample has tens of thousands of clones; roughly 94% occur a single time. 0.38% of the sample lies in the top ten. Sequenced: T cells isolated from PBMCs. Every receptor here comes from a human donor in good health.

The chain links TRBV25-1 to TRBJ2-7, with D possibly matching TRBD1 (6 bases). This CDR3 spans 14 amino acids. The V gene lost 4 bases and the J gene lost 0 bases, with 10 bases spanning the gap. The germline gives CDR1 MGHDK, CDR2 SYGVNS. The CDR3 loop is CASSGQVSSYEQYF. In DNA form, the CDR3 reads TGTGCCAGCAGTGGACAGGTGAGCTCCTACGAGCAGTACTTC.

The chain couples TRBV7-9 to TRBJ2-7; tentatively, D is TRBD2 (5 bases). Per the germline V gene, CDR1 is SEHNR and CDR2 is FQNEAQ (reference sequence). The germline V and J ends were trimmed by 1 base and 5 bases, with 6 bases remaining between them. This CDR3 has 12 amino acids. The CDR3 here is CASSLGLNEQYF. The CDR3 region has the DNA TGTGCCAGCAGCTTAGGACTAAACGAGCAGTACTTC.

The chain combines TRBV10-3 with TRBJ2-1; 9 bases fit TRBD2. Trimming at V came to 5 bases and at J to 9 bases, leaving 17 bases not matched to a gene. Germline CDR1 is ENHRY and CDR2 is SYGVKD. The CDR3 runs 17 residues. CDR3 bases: TGTGCCATCAGTAGGCCCCCGAGTGAGCGGGAGGAATCTGAGCAGTTCTTC. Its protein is CAISRPPSEREESEQFF.

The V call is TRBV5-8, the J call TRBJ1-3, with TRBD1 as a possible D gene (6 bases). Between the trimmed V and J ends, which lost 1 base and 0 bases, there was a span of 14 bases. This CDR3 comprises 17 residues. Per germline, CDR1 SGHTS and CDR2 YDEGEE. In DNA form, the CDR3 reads TGTGCCAGCAGCTTGTTCAGGGGCTCTAGCTCTGGAAACACCATATATTTT. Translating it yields CASSLFRGSSSGNTIYF.

The CDR3 nucleotides read TGTGCCAGCAGTTCCCCCCCTAGCGGTTACAATGAGCAGTTCTTC. Amino acids: CASSSPPSGYNEQFF. The rearrangement joins TRBV27 to TRBJ2-1; 7 bases agree with TRBD2. Germline CDR1 reads MNHEY; CDR2 reads SMNVEV (reference sequence). CDR3 length: 15 residues. V was pared by 4 bases and J by 4 bases, with 7 bases of the junction left unmatched.

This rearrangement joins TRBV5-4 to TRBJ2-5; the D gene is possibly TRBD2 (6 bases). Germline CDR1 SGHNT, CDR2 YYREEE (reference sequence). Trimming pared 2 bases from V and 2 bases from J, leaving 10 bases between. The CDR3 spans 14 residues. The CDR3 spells CASSLVGRQETQYF. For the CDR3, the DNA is TGTGCCAGCAGCTTAGTGGGGAGGCAAGAGACCCAGTACTTC.